This note documents a single T cell receptor (beta chain) sequence. The data belong to a study of blood T cell repertoires in COVID-19. V lost 3 bases, J lost 9 bases, and 6 bases lay in between. CDR3 length equals 11 residues. CDR1 and CDR2 (germline): KGHSH, LQKENI. The repertoire was sequenced with immunoSEQ multiplex PCR; TCRdb's copy has only in-frame clones and lacks some. Here the sample spans 250,000 or so clones, more than 85% being singletons. The gene calls are TRBV18 and TRBJ2-1; tentative D call: TRBD2 (6 bases). This TCR was recovered from a middle-aged man who had been exposed to COVID-19. Sequenced sample: PBMCs or T cells enriched from blood (not recorded which). The CDR3 DNA follows: TGTGCCAGCTCACCGGGGGGTGAGCAGTTCTTC. It specifies CASSPGGEQFF.